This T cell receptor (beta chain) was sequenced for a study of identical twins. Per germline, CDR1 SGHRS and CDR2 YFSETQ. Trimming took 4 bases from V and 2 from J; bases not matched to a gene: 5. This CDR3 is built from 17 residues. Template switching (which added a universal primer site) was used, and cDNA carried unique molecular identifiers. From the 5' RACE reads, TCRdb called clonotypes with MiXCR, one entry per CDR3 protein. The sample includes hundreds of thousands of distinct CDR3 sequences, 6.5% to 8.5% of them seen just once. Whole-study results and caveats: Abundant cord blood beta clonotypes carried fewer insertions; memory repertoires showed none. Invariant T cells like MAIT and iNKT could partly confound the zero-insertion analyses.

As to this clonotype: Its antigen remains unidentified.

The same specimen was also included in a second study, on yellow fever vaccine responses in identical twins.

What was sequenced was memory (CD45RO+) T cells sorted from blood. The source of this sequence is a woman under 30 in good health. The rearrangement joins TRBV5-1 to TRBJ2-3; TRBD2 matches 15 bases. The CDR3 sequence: CASSEGLAGGITDTQYF. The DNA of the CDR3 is TGCGCCAGCAGCGAAGGACTAGCGGGGGGGATCACAGATACGCAGTATTTT. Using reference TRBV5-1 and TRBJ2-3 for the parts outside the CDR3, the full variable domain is KAGVTQTPRYLIKTRGQQVTLSCSPISGHRSVSWYQQTPGQGLQFLFEYFSETQRNKGNFPGRFSGRQFSNSRSEMNVSTLELGDSALYLCASSEGLAGGITDTQYFGPGTRLTVL.